Listed here are 9 T cell receptor beta chains from one sample, sequenced in a study of siplizumab effects on memory and regulatory T cells. The assay was immunoSEQ multiplex PCR, and TCRdb's table has in-frame clones only and misses some. The table has about 100,000 clones, about 90% seen once; the top ten hold 0.14% to 0.15%. The sample consisted of CD4+ T cells sorted from blood. Source of these receptors: a human donor in good health.

In DNA, the CDR3 is TGTGCCAGCAGCGGGACAGGGAGCACCGGGGAGCTGTTTTTT. This sequence encodes CASSGTGSTGELFF. The genes are TRBV7-2 and TRBJ2-2; 9 bases map to TRBD1. CDR3 length: 14 amino acids. The V gene end was trimmed by 5 bases and the J gene end by 4 bases; junction bases not matched to a gene: 2. Germline V gives CDR1 SGHTA, CDR2 FQGNSA.

J is TRBJ1-1 and V is TRBV25-1, with D unresolved. The ends were cut back, 1 base at V and 1 base at J, with 7 bases in the middle. Germline V CDR1 and CDR2: MGHDK, SYGVNS. CDR3 length: 14 residues. The CDR3 nucleotides are TGTGCCAGCAGTGAATTTGGGCAGAACACTGAAGCTTTCTTT. Amino acids: CASSEFGQNTEAFF.

The chain has TRBV6-1 and TRBJ2-7; 13 bases align to TRBD2. V shed 10 bases, J shed 4 bases, and the junction held 4 bases outside the gene matches. CDR1 MNHNS and CDR2 SASEGT come from the germline V gene. CDR3 length equals 13 residues. CDR3 sequence: CATGLAGQYEQYF. The CDR3, as DNA: TGTGCCACGGGACTAGCGGGGCAGTACGAGCAGTACTTC.

The V and J genes are TRBV4-1 and TRBJ1-6; weak D call: TRBD1 (5 bases). CDR3 length equals 15 residues. CDR1 and CDR2 from the germline V gene are MGHRA and YSYEKL. Between the trimmed V and J ends, which lost 1 base and 8 bases, there was a span of 12 bases. The CDR3 sequence: CASSQVEGRDSPLHF. DNA of the CDR3: TGCGCCAGCAGCCAAGTGGAGGGGAGGGATTCACCCCTCCACTTT.

The chain employs TRBV18 and TRBJ2-5, with a weak D call TRBD1 (6 bases). There are 13 residues in the CDR3. The germline V gene encodes CDR1 KGHSH and CDR2 LQKENI. Deletions cut 6 bases from V and 4 bases from J, with 12 bases between. CDR3 sequence reads: CASSPTGRETQYF. As DNA, the CDR3 is TGTGCCAGCTCCCCGACAGGAAGAGAGACCCAGTACTTC.

This clone came up a few times. The V call is TRBV7-9, the J call TRBJ2-5; a weak D match, TRBD1 (6 bases). The CDR3 loop spans 15 amino acids. Per germline, CDR1 SEHNR and CDR2 FQNEAQ (reference sequence). The V end lost 5 bases, the J end lost 1 base, and 14 bases lay between the germline ends. The CDR3 loop reads CASSPWGPSQETQYF. CDR3 bases: TGTGCCAGCAGCCCATGGGGGCCATCCCAAGAGACCCAGTACTTC.

The chain couples TRBV4-1 to TRBJ2-7, with D unresolved. The germline V gene has CDR1 MGHRA and CDR2 YSYEKL. V was pared by 0 bases and J by 3 bases, with 6 bases between. The CDR3 length is 13 residues. The DNA of the CDR3 is TGCGCCAGCAGCCAAGATCAGGACTACGAGCAGTACTTC. Translation: CASSQDQDYEQYF.

V and J are TRBV2 and TRBJ2-3; D may be TRBD1 (6 bases). The ends were cut back, 6 bases at V and 2 bases at J, with 12 bases in the middle. Germline-derived CDR1 and CDR2 are SNHLY and FYNNEI. The CDR3 contains 14 residues. The CDR3 coding sequence is TGTGCCAGCAGGGTGGGGGCGAACACAGATACGCAGTATTTT. This codes for CASRVGANTDTQYF.

This rearrangement joins TRBV19 to TRBJ2-5; TRBD2 agrees at 7 bases. Per the germline V gene, CDR1 is LNHDA and CDR2 is SQIVND (reference sequence). The J segment lost 3 bases and the V segment lost 5 bases, leaving 15 bases of the junction unmatched. The CDR3 is 17 residues long. CDR3 DNA sequence: TGTGCCAGTAGTTATCTTCCAGCGGGGAGGGGTGAAGAGACCCAGTACTTC. Translated, it gives CASSYLPAGRGEETQYF.